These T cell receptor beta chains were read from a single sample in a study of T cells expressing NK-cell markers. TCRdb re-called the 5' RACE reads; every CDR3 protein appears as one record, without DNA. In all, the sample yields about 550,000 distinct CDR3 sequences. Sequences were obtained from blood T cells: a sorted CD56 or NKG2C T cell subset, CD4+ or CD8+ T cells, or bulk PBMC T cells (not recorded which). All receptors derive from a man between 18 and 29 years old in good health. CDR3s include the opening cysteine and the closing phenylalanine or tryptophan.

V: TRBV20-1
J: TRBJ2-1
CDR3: CSARGSSDSGPFAYNEQFF

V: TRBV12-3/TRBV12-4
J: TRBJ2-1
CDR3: CASSPDRGGSYNEQFF

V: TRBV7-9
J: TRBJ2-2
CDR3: CASSLATAAQGTGELFF

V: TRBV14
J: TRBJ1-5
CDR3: CASSPIGGQPQHF

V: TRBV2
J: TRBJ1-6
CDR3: CASSEHDSRDSPLHF

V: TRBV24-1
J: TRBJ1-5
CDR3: CATSRSADQPQHF

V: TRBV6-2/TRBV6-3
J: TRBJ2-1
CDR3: CASSYSRSGTSSYNEQFF

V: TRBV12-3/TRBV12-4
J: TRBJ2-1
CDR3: CAGGLAMNEQFF

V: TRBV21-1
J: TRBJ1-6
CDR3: CASRGQAWRNSPLHF

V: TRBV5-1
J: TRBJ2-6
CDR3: CASGLRPFSGANVLTF

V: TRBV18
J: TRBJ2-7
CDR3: CASSPRFGLAGPYEQYF

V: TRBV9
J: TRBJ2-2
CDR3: CASSETLQGANGELFF

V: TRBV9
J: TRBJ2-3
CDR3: CASSVETSWGPDTQYF

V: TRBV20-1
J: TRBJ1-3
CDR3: CSARKDRAGNTIYF

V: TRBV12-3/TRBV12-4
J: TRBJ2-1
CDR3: CAIRLAGDEQFF

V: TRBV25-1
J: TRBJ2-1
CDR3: CASTWRGEQFF

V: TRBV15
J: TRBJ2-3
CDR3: CATSGAGEFGDTQYF

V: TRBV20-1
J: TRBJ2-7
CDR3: CSVKRLRSYYEQYF

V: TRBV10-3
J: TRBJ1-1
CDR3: CAIRGTSENTEAFF

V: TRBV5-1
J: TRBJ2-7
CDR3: CASMGNRGEQYF

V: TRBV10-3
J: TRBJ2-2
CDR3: CAIWEGTGELFF

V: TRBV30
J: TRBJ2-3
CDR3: CAWRKAGTGYF

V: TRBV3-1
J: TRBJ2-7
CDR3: CASSQITRLDEQYF

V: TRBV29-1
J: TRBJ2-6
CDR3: CSVVERITGTVSGANVLTF

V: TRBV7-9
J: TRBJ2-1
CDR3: CASSLVRGSSYNEQFF

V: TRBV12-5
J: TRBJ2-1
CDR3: CASGFSPGVTDEQFF